This entry features one T cell receptor beta chain sequence. Its antigen is currently unknown. This sample was taken from a study of cytomegalovirus exposure and HLA in healthy donors. The CDR3 has 15 residues. The ends were cut back, 4 bases at V and 2 bases at J, with 12 bases in the middle. Per the germline V gene, CDR1 is KGHSH and CDR2 is LQKENI. PCR involved 60 Vbeta and 13 Jbeta primers. Original processing notes: There were 80 million or so unique TCR beta chains by a later count, and 10 million to 12 million of them were shared. Data came from immunoSEQ multiplex PCR; TCRdb stores just in-frame clones and leaves some out. The V and J calls and clone size are taken from that table; D and trimming were inferred from the DNA. The table includes some 190,000 clones, roughly 87% detected once. Study-level points and caveats: It was only CMV serostatus that was available as immune exposure information.

The material sequenced was PBMCs. The chain has TRBV18 and TRBJ1-5; D is unclear. The origin of this receptor is a man in his forties or fifties in good health and CMV-seronegative. CDR3 coding DNA: TGTGCCAGCTCACTGGCGGGGTCGGGCAATCAGCCCCAGCATTTT. As protein: CASSLAGSGNQPQHF.